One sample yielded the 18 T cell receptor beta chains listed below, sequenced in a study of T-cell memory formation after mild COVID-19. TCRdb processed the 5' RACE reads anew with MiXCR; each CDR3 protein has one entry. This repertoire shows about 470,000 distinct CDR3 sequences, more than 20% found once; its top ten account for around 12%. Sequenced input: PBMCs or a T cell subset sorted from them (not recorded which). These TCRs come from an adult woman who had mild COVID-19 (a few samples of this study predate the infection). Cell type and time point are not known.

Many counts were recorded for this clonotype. CDR3 coding DNA: TGTGCCAGCAGTAAGGGACTAGGTGGGGATGAGCAGTTCTTC. Translation gives CASSKGLGGDEQFF. The chain has TRBV6-2 or TRBV6-3 and TRBJ2-1; TRBD2 matches 8 bases. V lost 5 bases and J lost 8; bases outside the gene matches: 8. Germline-derived CDR1 and CDR2 are MNHEY and SVGEGT. This CDR3 is 14 amino acids long.

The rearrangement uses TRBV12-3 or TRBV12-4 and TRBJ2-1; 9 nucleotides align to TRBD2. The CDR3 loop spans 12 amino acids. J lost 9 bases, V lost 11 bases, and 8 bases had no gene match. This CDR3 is CASAGGAPEQFF. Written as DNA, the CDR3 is TGTGCCTCCGCGGGGGGGGCGCCTGAGCAGTTCTTC.

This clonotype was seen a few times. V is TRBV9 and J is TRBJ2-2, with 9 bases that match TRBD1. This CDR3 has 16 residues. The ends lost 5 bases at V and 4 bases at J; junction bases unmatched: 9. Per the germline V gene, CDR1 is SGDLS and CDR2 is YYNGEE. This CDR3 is CASRTGGNRGTGELFF. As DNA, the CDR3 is TGTGCCAGCAGGACAGGGGGGAACCGAGGCACCGGGGAGCTGTTTTTT.

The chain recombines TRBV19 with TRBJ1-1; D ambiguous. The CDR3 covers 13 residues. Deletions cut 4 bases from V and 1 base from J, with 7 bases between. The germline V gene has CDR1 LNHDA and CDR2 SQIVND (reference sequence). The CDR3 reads CASSTHTNTEAFF. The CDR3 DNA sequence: TGTGCCAGTAGTACCCACACGAACACTGAAGCTTTCTTT. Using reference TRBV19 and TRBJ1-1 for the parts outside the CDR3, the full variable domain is DGGITQSPKYLFRKEGQNVTLSCEQNLNHDAMYWYRQDPGQGLRLIYYSQIVNDFQKGDIAEGYSVSREKKESFPLTVTSAQKNPTAFYLCASSTHTNTEAFFGQGTRLTVV.

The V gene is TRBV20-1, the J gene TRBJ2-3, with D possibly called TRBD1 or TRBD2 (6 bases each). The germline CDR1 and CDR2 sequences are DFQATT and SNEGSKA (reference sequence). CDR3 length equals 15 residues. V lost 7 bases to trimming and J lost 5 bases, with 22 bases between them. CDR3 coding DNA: TGCAGTGTGGGAGGTCCGGGGGCCGGGGTAGATACGCAGTATTTT. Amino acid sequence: CSVGGPGAGVDTQYF.

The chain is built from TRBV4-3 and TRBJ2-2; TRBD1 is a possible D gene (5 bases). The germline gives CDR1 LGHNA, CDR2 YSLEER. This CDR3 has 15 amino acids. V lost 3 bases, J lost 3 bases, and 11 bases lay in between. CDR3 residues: CASSHLGADTGELFF. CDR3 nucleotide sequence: TGCGCCAGCAGCCACTTAGGGGCCGACACCGGGGAGCTGTTTTTT.

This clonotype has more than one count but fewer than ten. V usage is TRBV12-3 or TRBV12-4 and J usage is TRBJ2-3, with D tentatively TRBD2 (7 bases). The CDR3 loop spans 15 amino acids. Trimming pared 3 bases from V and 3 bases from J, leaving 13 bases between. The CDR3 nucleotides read TGTGCCAGCAGTTTTGGGGGGGCCAGGACAGATACGCAGTATTTT. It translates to CASSFGGARTDTQYF.

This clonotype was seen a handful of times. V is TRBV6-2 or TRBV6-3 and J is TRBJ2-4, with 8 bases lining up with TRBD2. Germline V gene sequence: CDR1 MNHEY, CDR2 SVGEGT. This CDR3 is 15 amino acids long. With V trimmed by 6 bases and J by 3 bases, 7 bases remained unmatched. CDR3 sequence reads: CASSEREKDKNIQYF. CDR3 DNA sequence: TGTGCCAGCAGCGAGCGGGAGAAGGACAAAAACATTCAGTACTTC.

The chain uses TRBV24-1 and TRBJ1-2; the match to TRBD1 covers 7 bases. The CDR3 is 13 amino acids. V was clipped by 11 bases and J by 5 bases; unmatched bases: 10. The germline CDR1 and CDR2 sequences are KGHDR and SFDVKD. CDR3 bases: TGTGCCATCTCCCTAGGACAGGCTTATGGCTACACCTTC. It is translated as CAISLGQAYGYTF.

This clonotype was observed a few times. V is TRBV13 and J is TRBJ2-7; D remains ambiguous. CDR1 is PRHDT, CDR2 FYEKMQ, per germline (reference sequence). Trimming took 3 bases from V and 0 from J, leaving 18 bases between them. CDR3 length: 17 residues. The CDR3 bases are TGTGCCAGCAGCTTGGGCGAGGCTAGGACCGGCTCCTACGAGCAGTACTTC. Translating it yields CASSLGEARTGSYEQYF.

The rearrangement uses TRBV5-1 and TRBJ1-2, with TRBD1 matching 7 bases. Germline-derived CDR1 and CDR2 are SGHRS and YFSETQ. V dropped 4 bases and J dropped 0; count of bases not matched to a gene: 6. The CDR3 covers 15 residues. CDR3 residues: CASSPGTASNYGYTF. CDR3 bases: TGCGCCAGCAGCCCTGGGACAGCTTCTAACTATGGCTACACCTTC.

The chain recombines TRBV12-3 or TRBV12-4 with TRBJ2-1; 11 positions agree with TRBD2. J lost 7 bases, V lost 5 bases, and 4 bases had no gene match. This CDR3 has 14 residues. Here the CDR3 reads CASSTSGSPNEQFF. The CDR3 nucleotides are TGTGCCAGCAGTACTAGCGGGAGCCCTAATGAGCAGTTCTTC.

The CDR3 loop is CASSLVWAAQYF. The CDR3 DNA sequence: TGTGCCAGCAGCTTAGTTTGGGCGGCGCAGTACTTC. This rearrangement joins TRBV7-2 to TRBJ2-7; D gene ambiguous. Between the trimmed V and J ends, which lost 1 base and 9 bases, there was a span of 10 bases. This CDR3 has 12 residues. Germline CDR1 is SGHTA and CDR2 is FQGNSA.

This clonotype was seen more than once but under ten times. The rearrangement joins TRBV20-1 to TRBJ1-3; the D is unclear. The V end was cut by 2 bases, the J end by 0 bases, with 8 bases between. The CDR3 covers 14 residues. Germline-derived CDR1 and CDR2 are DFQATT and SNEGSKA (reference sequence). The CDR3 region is CSARQASSGNTIYF. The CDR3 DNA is TGCAGTGCTAGACAGGCCAGCTCTGGAAACACCATATATTTT.

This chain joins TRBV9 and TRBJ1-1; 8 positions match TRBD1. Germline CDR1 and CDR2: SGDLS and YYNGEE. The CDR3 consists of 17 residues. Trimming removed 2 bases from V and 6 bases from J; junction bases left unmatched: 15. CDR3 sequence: CASSVSPGTGGESEAFF. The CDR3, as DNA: TGTGCCAGCAGCGTGAGTCCCGGGACAGGTGGTGAGTCTGAAGCTTTCTTT.

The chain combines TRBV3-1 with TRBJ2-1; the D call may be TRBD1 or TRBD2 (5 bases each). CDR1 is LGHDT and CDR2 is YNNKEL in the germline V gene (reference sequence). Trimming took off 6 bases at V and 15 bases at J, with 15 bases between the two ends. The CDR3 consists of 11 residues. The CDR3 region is CASSSGLGAFF. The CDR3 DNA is TGTGCCAGCAGTTCCGGCCTCGGGGCGTTCTTC.

CDR3: CASWGTGELFF. The CDR3 nucleotides read TGTGCCAGCTGGGGCACCGGGGAGCTGTTTTTT. The chain uses TRBV3-1 and TRBJ2-2; D ambiguous. The germline V and J ends were trimmed by 8 bases and 4 bases, with 5 bases remaining between them. The CDR3 has 11 residues. CDR1 LGHDT and CDR2 YNNKEL come from the germline V gene (reference sequence).

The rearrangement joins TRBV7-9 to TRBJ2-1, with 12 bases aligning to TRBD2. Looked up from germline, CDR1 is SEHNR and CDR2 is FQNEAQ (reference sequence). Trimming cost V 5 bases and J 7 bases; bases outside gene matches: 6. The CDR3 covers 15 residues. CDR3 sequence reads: CASSQGLAGENEQFF. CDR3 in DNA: TGTGCCAGCAGCCAGGGACTAGCGGGTGAGAATGAGCAGTTCTTC.